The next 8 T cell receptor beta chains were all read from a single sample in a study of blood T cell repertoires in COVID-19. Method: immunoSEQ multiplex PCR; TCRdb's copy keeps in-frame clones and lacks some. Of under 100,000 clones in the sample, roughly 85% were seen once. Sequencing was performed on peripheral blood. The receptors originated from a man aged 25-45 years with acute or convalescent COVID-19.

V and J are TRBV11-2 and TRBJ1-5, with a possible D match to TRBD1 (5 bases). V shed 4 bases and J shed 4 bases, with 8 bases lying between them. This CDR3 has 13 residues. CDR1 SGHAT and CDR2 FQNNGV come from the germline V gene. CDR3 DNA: TGTGCCAGCAGCTCCGACAGAAATCAGCCCCAGCATTTT. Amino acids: CASSSDRNQPQHF.

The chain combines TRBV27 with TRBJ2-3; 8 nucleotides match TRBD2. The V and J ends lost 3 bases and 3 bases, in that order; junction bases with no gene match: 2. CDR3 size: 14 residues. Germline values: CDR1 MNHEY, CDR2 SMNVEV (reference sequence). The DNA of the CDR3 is TGTGCCAGCAGTTTCCTAGCGGGTACAGATACGCAGTATTTT. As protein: CASSFLAGTDTQYF.

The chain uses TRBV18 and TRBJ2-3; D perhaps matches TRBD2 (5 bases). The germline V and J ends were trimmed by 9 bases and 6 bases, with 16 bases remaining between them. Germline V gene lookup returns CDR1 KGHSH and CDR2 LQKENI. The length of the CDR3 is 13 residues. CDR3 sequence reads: CASHGVLVDTQYF. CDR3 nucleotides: TGTGCCAGTCACGGGGTTTTAGTGGATACGCAGTATTTT.

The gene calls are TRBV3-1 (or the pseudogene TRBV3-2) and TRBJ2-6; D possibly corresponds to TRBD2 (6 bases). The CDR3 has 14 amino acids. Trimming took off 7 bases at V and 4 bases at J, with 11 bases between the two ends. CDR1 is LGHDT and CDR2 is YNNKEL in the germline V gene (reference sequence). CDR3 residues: CASTPRGGANVLTF. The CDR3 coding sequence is TGTGCCAGCACCCCTCGGGGGGGGGCCAACGTCCTGACTTTC.

In nucleotides, the CDR3 is TGTGCCAGTAGTCCCCGGGACTCCCATCTCGTTGCAGATACGCAGTATTTT. Encoded protein: CASSPRDSHLVADTQYF. J is TRBJ2-3 and V is TRBV19; D perhaps matches TRBD2 (6 bases). CDR1 and CDR2 (germline): LNHDA, SQIVND (reference sequence). V dropped 5 bases and J dropped 4 bases, with 22 bases sitting between them. The CDR3 covers 17 residues.

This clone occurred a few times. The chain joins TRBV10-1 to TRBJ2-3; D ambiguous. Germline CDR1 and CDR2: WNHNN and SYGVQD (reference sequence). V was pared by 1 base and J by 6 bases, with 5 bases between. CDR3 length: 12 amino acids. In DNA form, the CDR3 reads TGCGCCAGCAGTGAGTTCGGGGATACGCAGTATTTT. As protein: CASSEFGDTQYF.

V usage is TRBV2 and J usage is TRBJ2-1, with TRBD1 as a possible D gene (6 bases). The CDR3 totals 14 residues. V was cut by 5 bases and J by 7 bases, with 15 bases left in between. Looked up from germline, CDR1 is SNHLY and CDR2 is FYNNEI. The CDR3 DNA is TGTGCCAGCAGTCCCGGGACAAAGCAAAATGAGCAGTTCTTC. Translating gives CASSPGTKQNEQFF.

This CDR3 is CATNPLAESSYNEQFF. The CDR3 region has the DNA TGTGCCACCAACCCCCTGGCGGAGAGCTCCTACAATGAGCAGTTCTTC. The gene calls are TRBV19 and TRBJ2-1, with D uncertain. This CDR3 contains 16 residues. In germline, CDR1 is LNHDA, CDR2 SQIVND (reference sequence). V lost 10 bases and J 0 bases, leaving 19 bases between the germline ends.